This TCR beta chain originates from a study of T cell responses to AZD1222 COVID-19 vaccine. Regarding the study as a whole: The study found Spike-specific TCR breadth and depth rose after two AZD1222 doses. The span of vaccine-associated CD4 TCRs extended across spike, with dominance at 160-218 and 743-854. White British ancestry dominated among donors, who included more females, and clonal diversity was possibly underestimated. Within unmutated variant regions lay the reported targets of nearly half of spike-specific TCRs.

Germline V gene sequence: CDR1 LGHDT, CDR2 YNNKEL (reference sequence). After removal of 3 bases from V and 1 base from J, the junction contained 14 bases not matched to a gene. The CDR3 totals 18 residues. Comments on this clone: The target antigen is unknown.

Measured with immunoSEQ multiplex PCR; TCRdb has only the in-frame clones, and not every one. The sample carries more than 85,000 clones, about four fifths recorded once. This clonotype was obtained from an adult in good health. This chain uses TRBV3-1 (or the pseudogene TRBV3-2) with TRBJ1-1, with TRBD1 identical over 7 bases. Material: peripheral blood, obtained on day 0 of AZD1222 vaccination. CDR3 DNA sequence: TGTGCCAGCAGCCAGTACCGGGACAGAGCCCTCGGGAACACTGAAGCTTTCTTT. Its protein product is CASSQYRDRALGNTEAFF.